This T cell receptor (delta chain) was found in a study of gamma-delta chains in newborns, infants, children. Turning to the study itself: Polyclonal expansion of innate γδ T cells after birth follows microbial exposure.

Looked up from germline, CDR1 is TSWWSYY and CDR2 is QGS. Trimming stripped 1 base from V and 0 bases from J, with 36 bases between. The CDR3 extends over 25 amino acids. Notes on this clone: The likely explanation is a read error, given a far larger clone one base away.

TCRdb reanalysed the reads with CATT. The table lists roughly 5,000 delta-chain clones, under 5% of them singletons. This TCR was recovered from a child who was a newborn, infant or young child, either healthy, febrile or measles-vaccinated (not recorded which). Sequences were obtained from blood. The rearrangement joins TRDV1 to TRDJ2; D might be TRDD3 (9 bases). The CDR3 DNA follows: TGTGCTCTTGGGGAACCTCGGTCTTCCTACTCGGTGCTGGGGGATCGAAAATCTTTGACAGCACAACTCTTCTTT. As protein: CALGEPRSSYSVLGDRKSLTAQLFF.